This T cell receptor (beta chain) was identified during a study of response to subunit inactivated influenza vaccine. Germline V CDR1 and CDR2: SNHLY, FYNNEI. Trimming took off 2 bases at V and 2 bases at J, with 12 bases between the two ends. The CDR3 is 15 residues long. Using its own MiXCR run on the RT-PCR reads, TCRdb lists one record per CDR3 protein. The sample holds hundreds of thousands of distinct CDR3 sequences; about a sixth are singletons and the top ten take approximately 10%. The material sequenced was PBMCs from blood, taken 12 days after vaccination. V and J are TRBV2 and TRBJ2-5; a possible D gene is TRBD1 (6 bases). This receptor was identified in a man aged 50 or older who received an inactivated influenza vaccine. The CDR3 region is CASSELGTRQETQYF. Written as DNA, the CDR3 is TGTGCCAGCAGTGAATTGGGGACAAGGCAAGAGACCCAGTACTTC. Full variable domain (remainder filled in from reference TRBV2 and TRBJ2-5): EPEVTQTPSHQVTQMGQEVILRCVPISNHLYFYWYRQILGQKVEFLVSFYNNEISEKSEIFDDQFSVERPDGSNFTLKIRSTKLEDSAMYFCASSELGTRQETQYFGPGTRLLVL.